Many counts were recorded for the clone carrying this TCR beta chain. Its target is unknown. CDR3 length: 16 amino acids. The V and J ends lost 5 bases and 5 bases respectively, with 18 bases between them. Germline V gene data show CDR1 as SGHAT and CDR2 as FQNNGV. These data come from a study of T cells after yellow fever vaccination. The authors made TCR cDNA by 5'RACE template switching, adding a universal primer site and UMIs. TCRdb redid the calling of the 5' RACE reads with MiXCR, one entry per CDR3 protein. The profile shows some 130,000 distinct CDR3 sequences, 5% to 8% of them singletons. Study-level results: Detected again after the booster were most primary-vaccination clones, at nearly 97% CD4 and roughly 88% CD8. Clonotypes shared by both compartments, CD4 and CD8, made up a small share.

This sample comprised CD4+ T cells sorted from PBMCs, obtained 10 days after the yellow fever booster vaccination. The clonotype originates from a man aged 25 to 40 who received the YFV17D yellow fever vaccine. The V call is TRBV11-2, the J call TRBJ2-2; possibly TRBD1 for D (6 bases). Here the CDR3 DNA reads TGTGCCAGCAGCCCTAGGGGGAACAGCATAACCGGGGAGCTGTTTTTT. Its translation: CASSPRGNSITGELFF.